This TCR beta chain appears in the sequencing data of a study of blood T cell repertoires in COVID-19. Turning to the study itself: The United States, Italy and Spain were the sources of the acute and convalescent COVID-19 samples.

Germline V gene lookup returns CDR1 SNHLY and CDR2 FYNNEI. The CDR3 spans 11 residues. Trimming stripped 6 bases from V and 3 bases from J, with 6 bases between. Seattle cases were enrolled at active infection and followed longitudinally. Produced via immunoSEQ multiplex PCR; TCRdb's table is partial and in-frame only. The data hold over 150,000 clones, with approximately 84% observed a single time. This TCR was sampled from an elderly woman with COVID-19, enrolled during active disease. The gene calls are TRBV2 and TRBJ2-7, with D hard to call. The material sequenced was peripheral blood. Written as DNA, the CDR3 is TGTGCCAGCAGGCAGTACTACGAGCAGTACTTC. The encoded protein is CASRQYYEQYF.